The 21 T cell receptor beta chains reported below all come from one sample, sequenced in a study of technical replicates of blood from a handful of donors. Sequencing used immunoSEQ multiplex PCR; TCRdb keeps in-frame clones, though not all of them. The repertoire holds tens of thousands of clones, 96% seen once, with about 0.2% in the top ten. The source material was T cells isolated from PBMCs. All receptors come from a human donor in good health.

V usage is TRBV7-2 and J usage is TRBJ2-3; no clear D. Germline values: CDR1 SGHTA, CDR2 FQGNSA. The CDR3 has 15 amino acids. Trimming left V 5 bases short and J 0 bases short, with 12 bases between. The CDR3 DNA reads as TGTGCCAGCAGCCCGACATCGTCTAGCACAGATACGCAGTATTTT. Translated: CASSPTSSSTDTQYF.

The rearrangement joins TRBV5-4 to TRBJ1-6, with D tentatively TRBD1 (6 bases). The CDR3 contains 15 residues. The germline V gene has CDR1 SGHNT and CDR2 YYREEE (reference sequence). Deletions cut 2 bases from V and 8 bases from J, with 14 bases between. Here the CDR3 reads CASSLYGTLYSPLHF. CDR3 bases: TGTGCCAGCAGCTTATACGGGACACTATATTCACCCCTCCACTTT.

This clone came up a few times. The chain recombines TRBV29-1 with TRBJ1-1; tentatively, D is TRBD1 (5 bases). CDR1 and CDR2 (germline): SQVTM, ANQGSEA. The CDR3 has 13 amino acids. V lost 6 bases and J 5 bases, leaving 16 bases between the germline ends. For the CDR3, the DNA is TGCAGCGTCAAACCCGGCGGGGGGACTGAAGCTTTCTTT. This codes for CSVKPGGGTEAFF.

V gene TRBV7-9 combines with J gene TRBJ2-7; maybe TRBD2 (5 bases). The CDR3 sequence is 13 residues long. V shed 4 bases and J shed 1 base, with 8 bases lying between them. The germline V gene encodes CDR1 SEHNR and CDR2 FQNEAQ (reference sequence). In nucleotides, the CDR3 is TGTGCCAGCAGCTCGGGGATTTCCTACGAGCAGTACTTC. Amino acid sequence: CASSSGISYEQYF.

This clone was seen once. This rearrangement joins TRBV9 to TRBJ2-5, with D possibly matching TRBD1 (7 bases). CDR1 and CDR2 (germline): SGDLS, YYNGEE. This CDR3 is 14 amino acids long. Deletions cut 2 bases from V and 5 bases from J, with 13 bases between. CDR3 sequence (DNA): TGTGCCAGCAGCGTTGCAGGGGGGTGGGAGACCCAGTACTTC. This translates into CASSVAGGWETQYF.

The chain has TRBV7-9 and TRBJ2-5, with D unclear. The V and J ends lost 1 base and 1 base respectively, with 7 bases between them. Germline V CDR1 and CDR2: SEHNR, FQNEAQ (reference sequence). CDR3 length: 14 residues. CDR3 sequence reads: CASSLGGSQETQYF. Written as DNA, the CDR3 is TGTGCCAGCAGCTTAGGCGGCTCCCAAGAGACCCAGTACTTC.

This clone was seen just once. The rearrangement joins TRBV6-6 to TRBJ1-5; 10 bases align to TRBD1. Per the germline V gene, CDR1 is MNHNY and CDR2 is SVGAGI (reference sequence). With V trimmed by 0 bases and J by 3 bases, 2 bases remained unmatched. The CDR3 is 16 amino acids. Here the CDR3 reads CASSYSTGGFNQPQHF. As DNA, the CDR3 is TGTGCCAGCAGTTACTCGACAGGGGGCTTCAATCAGCCCCAGCATTTT.

The rearrangement uses TRBV5-1 and TRBJ2-7; tentative D call: TRBD2 (7 bases). Germline lookup yields CDR1 SGHRS and CDR2 YFSETQ. With 0 bases removed from V and 7 bases from J, the gap between germline ends came to 17 bases. There are 15 residues in the CDR3. Here the CDR3 DNA reads TGCGCCAGCAGCTTGGGGGATTTGGGGGGGCGAGAGCAGTACTTC. Amino acid sequence: CASSLGDLGGREQYF.

This clone was observed once. This chain links TRBV6-5 with TRBJ1-5; D ambiguous. This CDR3 has 15 residues. Germline lookup yields CDR1 MNHEY and CDR2 SVGAGI. V was trimmed by 7 bases and J by 5 bases, leaving 18 bases between them. The CDR3 protein is CASNPGVGRDQPQHF. The CDR3 DNA reads as TGTGCCAGCAATCCCGGGGTGGGTAGGGATCAGCCCCAGCATTTT.

The chain couples TRBV10-1 to TRBJ2-1; 10 bases fit TRBD2. Trimming cost V 3 bases and J 8 bases; bases outside gene matches: 7. Germline assignment: CDR1 WNHNN and CDR2 SYGVQD (reference sequence). CDR3 length: 15 residues. CDR3 DNA sequence: TGCGCCAGCAGTGAAGGACTAGCGGACACCGATGAGCAGTTCTTC. Residues: CASSEGLADTDEQFF.

V gene TRBV2 combines with J gene TRBJ1-4; 7 bases are shared with TRBD1. J gave up 8 bases and V 6 bases, and 9 bases lay outside the gene matches. Looked up from germline, CDR1 is SNHLY and CDR2 is FYNNEI. This CDR3 has 14 amino acids. The CDR3 spells CASRVDRVDEKLFF. In DNA form, the CDR3 reads TGTGCCAGCAGAGTCGACAGGGTGGACGAAAAACTGTTTTTT.

This chain joins TRBV15 and TRBJ1-5; D call uncertain. The CDR3 has 16 amino acids. CDR1 LNHNV and CDR2 YYDKDF come from the germline V gene (reference sequence). V was pared by 0 bases and J by 1 base, with 10 bases between. CDR3 DNA: TGTGCCACCAGCAGAGAAGTCGGGAAAAGCAATCAGCCCCAGCATTTT. This gives the protein CATSREVGKSNQPQHF.

This rearrangement joins TRBV4-2 to TRBJ2-5; D not resolved. Trimming removed 0 bases from V and 5 bases from J, with 13 bases in between. Germline CDR1 is LGHNA and CDR2 is YNFKEQ. The CDR3 is 15 residues long. This CDR3 reads CASSQEGLTFETQYF. DNA of the CDR3: TGTGCCAGCAGCCAAGAGGGCTTGACGTTTGAGACCCAGTACTTC.

The CDR3: CASSSQGASTEAFF. The DNA for the CDR3 is TGTGCCAGCAGCTCGCAGGGGGCGTCCACTGAAGCTTTCTTT. V is TRBV7-2 and J is TRBJ1-1; TRBD1 aligns across 8 bases. This CDR3 has 14 amino acids. V gave up 4 bases and J gave up 4 bases; unmatched junction bases: 5. The germline CDR1 and CDR2 sequences are SGHTA and FQGNSA.

This chain connects TRBV5-1 to TRBJ2-2; perhaps TRBD1 as D (6 bases). The CDR3 has 13 residues. The V and J ends lost 3 bases and 3 bases respectively, with 6 bases between them. The V gene's germline CDR1 is SGHRS and CDR2 YFSETQ. DNA of the CDR3: TGCGCCAGCAGCTCAGGGGACACCGGGGAGCTGTTTTTT. Translated: CASSSGDTGELFF.

The rearrangement uses TRBV5-4 and TRBJ2-1; 11 positions agree with TRBD2. The V gene end was trimmed by 6 bases and the J gene end by 2 bases; junction bases not matched to a gene: 4. Germline lookup yields CDR1 SGHNT and CDR2 YYREEE (reference sequence). The CDR3 has 15 residues. The CDR3 DNA reads as TGTGCCAGCACCGGGACTAGCGGAACCTACAATGAGCAGTTCTTC. Amino acids: CASTGTSGTYNEQFF.

Concerning this clone: One end of the junction fails to match germline, which may point to a read error. Distinct nucleotide sequences in the sample also encode this CDR3. The J gene is TRBJ2-3, the V gene TRBV5-1, with 7 bases lining up with TRBD2. Germline V gene sequence: CDR1 SGHRS, CDR2 YFSETQ. The CDR3 has 15 residues. CDR3 in DNA: TGCGCCAGCAGCTTTGCGGGAGTTGGCACAGATACACAGTATTTT. This gives the protein CASSFAGVGTDTQYF.

This chain joins TRBV30 and TRBJ2-4, with 8 nucleotides matching TRBD2. Germline V CDR1 and CDR2: GTSNPN, SVGIG (reference sequence). The CDR3 contains 17 residues. V trimming: 2 bases; J trimming: 5 bases; junction bases outside the gene matches: 14. The CDR3 sequence: CAWSITLGGAAENIQYF. CDR3 nucleotide sequence: TGTGCCTGGAGTATTACCCTCGGGGGGGCCGCGGAAAACATTCAGTACTTC.

The genes are TRBV2 and TRBJ2-1, with D possibly matching TRBD1 (6 bases). V was cut by 7 bases and J by 6 bases, with 16 bases left in between. This CDR3 spans 14 amino acids. Germline loops: CDR1 SNHLY, CDR2 FYNNEI. In DNA form, the CDR3 reads TGTGCCAGCATTAGAAAGGACAGTACCAATGAGCAGTTCTTC. Protein: CASIRKDSTNEQFF.

This chain links TRBV11-1 with TRBJ1-2; 7 bases align to TRBD1. The J segment lost 4 bases and the V segment lost 5 bases, leaving 4 bases of the junction unmatched. CDR3 length: 13 residues. Germline assignment: CDR1 SGHAT and CDR2 FQDESV (reference sequence). The CDR3 loop is CASSVRDSYGYTF. The DNA of the CDR3 is TGTGCCAGCAGCGTCCGGGACAGCTATGGCTACACCTTC.

V usage is TRBV11-1 and J usage is TRBJ2-1; 7 nucleotides match TRBD1. This CDR3 has 15 residues. Germline V gene data show CDR1 as SGHAT and CDR2 as FQDESV (reference sequence). V dropped 1 base and J dropped 2; count of bases not matched to a gene: 2. The CDR3 coding sequence is TGTGCCAGCAGCTTAGGTCAGGGGGCCTACAATGAGCAGTTCTTC. It translates to CASSLGQGAYNEQFF.